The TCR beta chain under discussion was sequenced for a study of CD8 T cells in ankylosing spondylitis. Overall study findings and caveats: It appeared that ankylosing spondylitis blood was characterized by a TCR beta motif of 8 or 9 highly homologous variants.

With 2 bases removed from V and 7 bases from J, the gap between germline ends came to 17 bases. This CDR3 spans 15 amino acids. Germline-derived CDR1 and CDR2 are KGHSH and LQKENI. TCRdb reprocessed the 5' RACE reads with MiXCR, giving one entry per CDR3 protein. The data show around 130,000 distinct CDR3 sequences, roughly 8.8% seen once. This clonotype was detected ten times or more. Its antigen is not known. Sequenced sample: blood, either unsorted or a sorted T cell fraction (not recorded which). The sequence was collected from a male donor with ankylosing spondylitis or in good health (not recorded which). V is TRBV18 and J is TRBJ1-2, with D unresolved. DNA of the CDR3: TGTGCCAGCTCACCATCCCGCCCCCCCTCTGCTGGCTACACCTTC. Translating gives CASSPSRPPSAGYTF.